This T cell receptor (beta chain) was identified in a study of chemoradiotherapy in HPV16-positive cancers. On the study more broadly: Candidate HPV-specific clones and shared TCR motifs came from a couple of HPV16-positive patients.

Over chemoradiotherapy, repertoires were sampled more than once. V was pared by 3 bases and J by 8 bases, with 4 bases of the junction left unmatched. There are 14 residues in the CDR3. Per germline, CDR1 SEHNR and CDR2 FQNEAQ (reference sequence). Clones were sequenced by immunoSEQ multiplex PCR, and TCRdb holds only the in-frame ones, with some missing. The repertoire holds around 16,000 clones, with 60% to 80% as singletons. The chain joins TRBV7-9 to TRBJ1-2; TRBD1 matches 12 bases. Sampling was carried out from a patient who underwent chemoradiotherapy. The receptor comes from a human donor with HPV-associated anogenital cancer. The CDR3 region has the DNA TGTGCCAGCAGCTTCTCCGGGACAGGGGGCGGCTACACCTTC. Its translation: CASSFSGTGGGYTF. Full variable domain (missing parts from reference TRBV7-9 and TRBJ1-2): DTGVSQNPRHKITKRGQNVTFRCDPISEHNRLYWYRQTLGQGPEFLTYFQNEAQLEKSRLLSDRFSAERPKGSFSTLEIQRTEQGDSAMYLCASSFSGTGGGYTFGSGTRLTVV.